The 21 T cell receptor beta chains below all came from one sample that was sequenced in a study of T cell changes during pregnancy in multiple sclerosis. Method: immunoSEQ multiplex PCR; TCRdb's copy keeps in-frame clones and lacks some. Of around 30,000 clones listed, about nine tenths were seen once; the top ten hold about 5.4%. This material consisted of CD8+ T cells from peripheral blood mononuclear cells, taken in the first trimester of pregnancy. All receptors derive from a female donor with multiple sclerosis, enrolled in a pregnancy study.

This clone was counted between two and nine times. V is TRBV18 and J is TRBJ1-1; D may be TRBD1 (6 bases). V lost 5 bases, J lost 7 bases, and 8 bases lay in between. The V gene's germline CDR1 is KGHSH and CDR2 LQKENI. This CDR3 contains 11 residues. The CDR3 DNA reads as TGTGCCAGCTCAGGGGGCGGTGAAGCTTTCTTT. This translates into CASSGGGEAFF. Based on the CDR3 plus reference TRBV18 and TRBJ1-1, the full variable domain is NAGVMQNPRHLVRRRGQEARLRCSPMKGHSHVYWYRQLPEEGLKFMVYLQKENIIDESGMPKERFSAEFPKEGPSILRIQQVVRGDSAAYFCASSGGGEAFFGQGTRLTVV.

J is TRBJ1-4 and V is TRBV4-1, with no clear D. The CDR3 length is 13 residues. Trimming left V 0 bases short and J 4 bases short, with 3 bases between. CDR1 is MGHRA and CDR2 is YSYEKL in the germline V gene. The chain's CDR3 is CASSQDYNEKLFF. The DNA for the CDR3 is TGCGCCAGCAGCCAAGATTATAATGAAAAACTGTTTTTT.

The CDR3 DNA reads TGTGCCAGCAGCTCCACAGGGGATAGCAATCAGCCCCAGCATTTT. Protein: CASSSTGDSNQPQHF. The gene calls are TRBV7-9 and TRBJ1-5; 7 positions match TRBD1. The V and J ends lost 4 bases and 0 bases, in that order; junction bases with no gene match: 3. The CDR3 is 15 amino acids. Germline V lookup: CDR1 SEHNR, CDR2 FQNEAQ (reference sequence).

J is TRBJ1-2 and V is TRBV7-3, with a tentative D call TRBD1 (6 bases). Germline assignment: CDR1 SGHTA and CDR2 FQGTGA. V dropped 2 bases and J dropped 6 bases, with 16 bases sitting between them. The CDR3 spans 15 residues. The CDR3 region is CASSLSLTGLDGYTF. In DNA, the CDR3 is TGTGCCAGCAGCTTATCGCTCACAGGGCTGGATGGCTACACCTTC.

V usage is TRBV5-5 and J usage is TRBJ1-2; D is ambiguous. CDR3 length: 16 amino acids. Germline CDR1 and CDR2: SGHKS and YYEKEE (reference sequence). The V end lost 0 bases, the J end lost 1 base, and 13 bases lay between the germline ends. CDR3 sequence: CASSLAWQNLNYGYTF. In DNA form, the CDR3 reads TGTGCCAGCAGCTTGGCCTGGCAGAACCTTAACTATGGCTACACCTTC.

This rearrangement joins TRBV27 to TRBJ2-7; no firm D call. V was clipped by 3 bases and J by 5 bases, with 14 bases between them. The germline gives CDR1 MNHEY, CDR2 SMNVEV (reference sequence). This CDR3 comprises 14 residues. CDR3 sequence (DNA): TGTGCCAGCAGTTTTGTTGCTACTATCCACGAGCAGTACTTC. The encoded protein is CASSFVATIHEQYF.

This clone was recorded once. The CDR3 region has the DNA TGTGCCACCCTTAGCGGGAGTTCGTACGAGCAGTACTTC. It encodes CATLSGSSYEQYF. The V and J genes are TRBV6-5 and TRBJ2-7; 9 bases match TRBD2. CDR1 MNHEY and CDR2 SVGAGI come from the germline V gene. There are 13 residues in the CDR3. The V gene end was trimmed by 10 bases and the J gene end by 4 bases; junction bases not matched to a gene: 8.

The chain links TRBV13 to TRBJ2-5; D is unresolved. TRBJ2-7 explains the end of the DNA better; the J call may be wrong. CDR1 PRHDT and CDR2 FYEKMQ come from the germline V gene (reference sequence). The CDR3 has 15 amino acids. In DNA form, the CDR3 reads TGTGCCAGCAGCTTCTCATCCCCATGTTGCTACGAGCAGTACTTC. Translation gives CASSFSSPCCYEQYF.

The J gene is TRBJ2-3, the V gene TRBV11-2, with D unresolved. V was pared by 5 bases and J by 4 bases, with 7 bases between. This CDR3 is built from 12 residues. The germline CDR1 and CDR2 sequences are SGHAT and FQNNGV. The CDR3 nucleotides are TGTGCCAGCAGCCGTCTCTCAGATACGCAGTATTTT. Protein product: CASSRLSDTQYF.

The V gene is TRBV10-2, the J gene TRBJ2-7, with 7 bases lining up with TRBD2. CDR3 size: 13 residues. With 4 bases clipped from V and 3 bases from J, the junction kept 3 bases outside the gene matches. Germline CDR1 and CDR2: WSHSY and SAAADI. As DNA, the CDR3 is TGCGCCAGCAGTGTGCGGGAGTTCTACGAGCAGTACTTC. Encoded protein: CASSVREFYEQYF.

This rearrangement joins TRBV13 to TRBJ1-3; the D is unclear. Germline V gene data show CDR1 as PRHDT and CDR2 as FYEKMQ (reference sequence). There are 12 residues in the CDR3. CDR3 DNA sequence: TGTGGTAGTACCAACTCTGGAAACACCATATATTTT. Translated, it gives CGSTNSGNTIYF.

This chain connects TRBV18 to TRBJ2-7, with TRBD2 matching 8 bases. This CDR3 is built from 18 residues. With 7 bases clipped from V and 0 bases from J, the junction kept 17 bases outside the gene matches. Per the germline V gene, CDR1 is KGHSH and CDR2 is LQKENI. The CDR3 bases are TGTGCCAGCTTACCGGGAGGGTACAGCGGGGACCCCTCCTACGAGCAGTACTTC. Protein sequence: CASLPGGYSGDPSYEQYF.

This clone was seen only once. The chain employs TRBV11-2 and TRBJ2-7, with D possibly matching TRBD2 (5 bases). The CDR3 is made up of 16 amino acids. V shed 0 bases and J shed 1 base, with 13 bases lying between them. Germline-derived CDR1 and CDR2 are SGHAT and FQNNGV. The CDR3 spells CASSLESRERSYEQYF. The CDR3 DNA is TGTGCCAGCAGCTTAGAGTCGAGGGAGCGGTCCTACGAGCAGTACTTC. The complete variable domain, with remaining parts taken from reference TRBV11-2 and TRBJ2-7, reads EAGVAQSPRYKIIEKRQSVAFWCNPISGHATLYWYQQILGQGPKLLIQFQNNGVVDDSQLPKDRFSAERLKGVDSTLKIQPAKLEDSAVYLCASSLESRERSYEQYFGPGTRLTVT.

The V and J genes are TRBV27 and TRBJ2-1, with TRBD2 matching over 9 bases. The J segment lost 1 base and the V segment lost 6 bases, leaving 4 bases of the junction unmatched. The CDR3 has 15 amino acids. Looked up from germline, CDR1 is MNHEY and CDR2 is SMNVEV (reference sequence). The CDR3 protein is CASRISGSSYNEQFF. CDR3 sequence (DNA): TGTGCCAGCAGAATTAGCGGGAGTTCCTACAATGAGCAGTTCTTC.

The chain combines TRBV28 with TRBJ2-7; 7 bases agree with TRBD1. V gave up 3 bases and J gave up 3 bases; unmatched junction bases: 8. The CDR3 consists of 15 residues. From germline, CDR1 is MDHEN and CDR2 SYDVKM. CDR3 DNA sequence: TGTGCCAGCAGTTTTCCCCGGGCAGGGGGCTACGAGCAGTACTTC. Its translation is CASSFPRAGGYEQYF.

The genes are TRBV7-9 and TRBJ2-5; D may be TRBD2 (6 bases). There are 13 residues in the CDR3. Germline values: CDR1 SEHNR, CDR2 FQNEAQ (reference sequence). Trimming left V 5 bases short and J 3 bases short, with 10 bases between. The CDR3 DNA follows: TGTGCCAGCAGCCCGGTAGCGGAAGAGACCCAGTACTTC. Translation gives CASSPVAEETQYF.

V gene TRBV15 combines with J gene TRBJ2-5, with 11 nucleotides matching TRBD2. Germline values: CDR1 LNHNV, CDR2 YYDKDF (reference sequence). V gave up 1 base and J gave up 4 bases; unmatched junction bases: 8. The CDR3 spans 17 residues. The CDR3: CATSRVRGLAVVETQYF. The CDR3 DNA follows: TGTGCCACCAGCAGAGTCCGGGGACTAGCGGTGGTAGAGACCCAGTACTTC.

The CDR3 nucleotides read TGTGCCAGCAGCGAGGACCTAGCGGGGTACTCCTACGAGCAGTACTTC. The encoded protein is CASSEDLAGYSYEQYF. The V gene is TRBV5-4, the J gene TRBJ2-7; 9 bases map to TRBD2. CDR3 length: 16 residues. The V segment lost 4 bases and the J segment 0 bases; nucleotides outside the gene matches: 8. Germline CDR1 SGHNT, CDR2 YYREEE (reference sequence).

V is TRBV28 and J is TRBJ2-1; 16 nucleotides line up with TRBD2. Germline CDR1 MDHEN, CDR2 SYDVKM. Germline trimming cut 6 bases from V and 0 bases from J; bases unmatched to any gene: 11. The CDR3 spans 20 residues. CDR3 region: CASSSPGLAGGPSSYNEQFF. CDR3 DNA: TGTGCCAGCAGCTCTCCGGGACTAGCGGGAGGGCCCAGCTCCTACAATGAGCAGTTCTTC.

The gene calls are TRBV10-2 and TRBJ2-1, with 11 bases identical to TRBD2. The CDR3 contains 16 residues. CDR1 WSHSY and CDR2 SAAADI come from the germline V gene. After removal of 3 bases from V and 6 bases from J, the junction contained 7 bases not matched to a gene. The CDR3 sequence is CASSDPLAGGLNEQFF. In DNA, the CDR3 is TGCGCCAGCAGTGACCCCCTAGCGGGGGGCCTCAATGAGCAGTTCTTC.

This clone was found a few times. J is TRBJ2-2 and V is TRBV7-6; TRBD2 matches 8 bases. The CDR3 covers 17 residues. Germline lookup yields CDR1 SGHVS and CDR2 FNYEAQ. J was trimmed by 4 bases and V by 1 base; bases with no gene match: 8. CDR3 in DNA: TGTGCCAGCAGCTTAGGGCGGGCTAGCGGGTTCACCGGGGAGCTGTTTTTT. It codes for CASSLGRASGFTGELFF.